These 27 T cell receptor beta chains were sequenced from one sample in a study of T-cell memory formation after mild COVID-19. TCRdb re-derived calls from the 5' RACE reads in MiXCR, one entry per CDR3 protein. The sample holds roughly 120,000 distinct CDR3 sequences; around a sixth are singletons and the top ten take about 14%. Input material: PBMCs or a T cell subset sorted from them (not recorded which). The receptors originated from an adult woman who had mild COVID-19 (a few samples of this study predate the infection). Cell type and time point are not known.

This clonotype was observed a handful of times. J is TRBJ1-5 and V is TRBV5-1, with D perhaps matching TRBD1 (6 bases). The germline V and J ends were trimmed by 4 bases and 0 bases, with 14 bases remaining between them. Germline V gene lookup returns CDR1 SGHRS and CDR2 YFSETQ. The CDR3 is 16 residues long. In nucleotides, the CDR3 is TGCGCCAGCAGCCAGGACAGACCACATAGCAATCAGCCCCAGCATTTT. It encodes CASSQDRPHSNQPQHF.

The J gene is TRBJ2-1, the V gene TRBV6-5; 10 nucleotides match TRBD2. Germline CDR1 reads MNHEY; CDR2 reads SVGAGI. This CDR3 is built from 14 residues. V was pared by 6 bases and J by 9 bases, with 8 bases of the junction left unmatched. The CDR3 DNA is TGTGCCAGCAGCTCTAGCGGGAGAACATCTGAGCAGTTCTTC. Amino acids: CASSSSGRTSEQFF.

The count of this clonotype is one. The chain carries TRBV27 and TRBJ2-7; D is undetermined. Trimming shortened V by 8 bases and J by 3 bases, and 20 bases separated the two germline ends. Looked up from germline, CDR1 is MNHEY and CDR2 is SMNVEV (reference sequence). CDR3 length equals 15 residues. The CDR3 region has the DNA TGTGCCAGCCGAAACCTTGGGCTGGAGTACTACGAGCAGTACTTC. Translating gives CASRNLGLEYYEQYF.

This clonotype was counted only a few times. The rearrangement uses TRBV12-3 or TRBV12-4 and TRBJ2-7; D may be TRBD2 (5 bases). The CDR3 contains 12 residues. V was cut by 6 bases and J by 0 bases, with 6 bases left in between. CDR3 protein: CASSGISYEQYF. CDR3 coding DNA: TGTGCCAGCAGCGGGATCTCCTACGAGCAGTACTTC.

This clonotype has more than one count but fewer than ten. The chain combines TRBV20-1 with TRBJ2-3; unclear D gene. CDR1 DFQATT and CDR2 SNEGSKA come from the germline V gene (reference sequence). Trimming took 2 bases from V and 0 from J, leaving 6 bases between them. This CDR3 is built from 13 residues. The CDR3 DNA reads TGCAGTGCTAGACCTCTGAGCACAGATACGCAGTATTTT. Translation gives CSARPLSTDTQYF.

This clonotype was counted between two and nine times. The genes are TRBV12-3 or TRBV12-4 and TRBJ2-2; TRBD2 agrees at 10 bases. CDR3 size: 17 residues. V shed 5 bases, J shed 1 base, and the junction held 7 bases outside the gene matches. The chain's CDR3 is CASSQPGLAVNTGELFF. The CDR3 region has the DNA TGTGCCAGCAGTCAACCTGGACTAGCGGTGAACACCGGGGAGCTGTTTTTT.

The chain couples TRBV14 to TRBJ1-1; D remains unclear. Trimming cost V 0 bases and J 5 bases, with 7 bases left between them. This CDR3 has 13 residues. Germline lookup yields CDR1 SGHDN and CDR2 FVKESK. The CDR3 sequence is CASSQEWRTEAFF. CDR3 DNA sequence: TGTGCCAGCAGCCAAGAGTGGCGGACTGAAGCTTTCTTT.

This clonotype was detected a few times. The gene calls are TRBV9 and TRBJ1-6; D remains unclear. This CDR3 comprises 15 residues. CDR1 and CDR2 (germline): SGDLS, YYNGEE. V was trimmed by 0 bases and J by 7 bases, leaving 11 bases between them. The CDR3 is CASSVATKLNSPLHF. The CDR3 DNA reads TGTGCCAGCAGCGTAGCGACAAAGTTAAATTCACCCCTCCACTTT.

This clonotype was seen a few times. The rearrangement links TRBV5-5 to TRBJ2-7; 10 bases match TRBD2. Trimming cost V 0 bases and J 2 bases; bases outside gene matches: 2. Germline loops: CDR1 SGHKS, CDR2 YYEKEE (reference sequence). The CDR3 has 15 amino acids. The CDR3 bases are TGTGCCAGCAGCTTGGAACTAGCGGGGACCTACGAGCAGTACTTC. Encoded protein: CASSLELAGTYEQYF.

The table lists this clonotype with many counts. The gene calls are TRBV12-3 or TRBV12-4 and TRBJ2-5, with D possibly being TRBD2 (5 bases). V lost 3 bases and J lost 2, with 19 bases in between. CDR3 length equals 17 residues. In DNA form, the CDR3 reads TGTGCCAGCAGTTTGGGAGTGGGTTTGGGGTTACAAGAGACCCAGTACTTC. It specifies CASSLGVGLGLQETQYF.

The chain has TRBV5-6 and TRBJ1-6; 9 bases line up with TRBD1. The CDR3 is made up of 18 amino acids. J gave up 3 bases and V 3 bases, and 10 bases lay outside the gene matches. Germline CDR1 is SGHDT and CDR2 is YYEEEE. The CDR3 protein is CASSSTRGQGDYNSPLHF. Here the CDR3 DNA reads TGTGCCAGCAGCTCAACGCGGGGACAGGGAGACTATAATTCACCCCTCCACTTT.

This clonotype was counted only a few times. J is TRBJ2-2 and V is TRBV12-3 or TRBV12-4; D is possibly TRBD1 (6 bases). This CDR3 contains 13 residues. Trimming took 6 bases from V and 4 from J, leaving 9 bases between them. DNA of the CDR3: TGTGCCAGCAGCCAGGGGTCCACCGGGGAGCTGTTTTTT. It yields the protein CASSQGSTGELFF.

The table lists this clonotype with a count of one. V gene TRBV5-4 combines with J gene TRBJ2-7; D unclear. The CDR3 covers 14 residues. Germline V gene lookup returns CDR1 SGHNT and CDR2 YYREEE (reference sequence). V was trimmed by 2 bases and J by 2 bases, leaving 11 bases between them. DNA of the CDR3: TGTGCCAGCAGCTTCCGGGCTACTACCTACGAGCAGTACTTC. This encodes CASSFRATTYEQYF.

This clonotype was picked up a small number of times. This sequence joins TRBV24-1 and TRBJ2-1; 9 positions match TRBD1. CDR3 length: 16 residues. The V and J ends lost 4 bases and 5 bases, in that order; junction bases with no gene match: 8. The germline V gene has CDR1 KGHDR and CDR2 SFDVKD. CDR3 amino acids: CATSDTPGTGNNEQFF. The CDR3 DNA reads as TGTGCCACCAGTGACACACCCGGGACAGGGAACAATGAGCAGTTCTTC.

At least ten counts were recorded for this clonotype. The chain joins TRBV7-6 to TRBJ1-1, with D tentatively TRBD1 (6 bases). From germline, CDR1 is SGHVS and CDR2 FNYEAQ. V was shortened by 4 bases and J by 3 bases, with 15 bases between the two germline ends. The CDR3 loop spans 15 amino acids. CDR3 nucleotides: TGTGCCAGCAGCTCGAGCGGGGGCGCGGACACTGAAGCTTTCTTT. It yields the protein CASSSSGGADTEAFF.

Ten or more counts support this clonotype. The chain has TRBV6-6 and TRBJ2-3, with a tentative D call TRBD1 (6 bases). Germline CDR1 reads MNHNY; CDR2 reads SVGAGI (reference sequence). The CDR3 is made up of 16 amino acids. V was clipped by 0 bases and J by 2 bases, with 12 bases between them. CDR3 sequence reads: CASSYSRRQATDTQYF. The DNA of the CDR3 is TGTGCCAGCAGTTACTCGAGGCGACAGGCCACAGATACGCAGTATTTT.

There are many counts of this clonotype. The genes are TRBV7-2 and TRBJ2-5, with 9 bases aligning to TRBD1. This CDR3 comprises 15 residues. CDR1 and CDR2 from the germline V gene are SGHTA and FQGNSA. The ends lost 5 bases at V and 4 bases at J; junction bases unmatched: 8. The CDR3 nucleotides are TGTGCCAGCAGCACCCAGACAGGGGGAGGAGAGACCCAGTACTTC. Encoded protein: CASSTQTGGGETQYF.

V usage is TRBV30 and J usage is TRBJ2-3, with D perhaps matching TRBD2 (6 bases). The CDR3 runs to 14 residues. Germline assignment: CDR1 GTSNPN and CDR2 SVGIG (reference sequence). The V end lost 4 bases, the J end lost 1 base, and 12 bases lay between the germline ends. For the CDR3, the DNA is TGTGCCTGGACGGACGGGAGTGGCACAGATACGCAGTATTTT. This encodes CAWTDGSGTDTQYF.

This clonotype has just a few counts. The chain couples TRBV10-3 to TRBJ2-7, with 9 bases matching TRBD1. The CDR3 runs 15 residues. CDR1 is ENHRY and CDR2 is SYGVKD in the germline V gene. J lost 1 base, V lost 5 bases, and 6 bases had no gene match. Written as DNA, the CDR3 is TGTGCCATCAGTTCGACCGGGACAGGGTCCTACGAGCAGTACTTC. It is translated as CAISSTGTGSYEQYF.

This clonotype was recorded a few times. CDR3 nucleotide sequence: TGTGCCAGCAGCTTATTGGGATCTAGCGGGAGGGCCAATGAGCAGTTCTTC. Its protein is CASSLLGSSGRANEQFF. The V and J genes are TRBV7-3 and TRBJ2-1; TRBD2 matches 12 bases. The CDR3 is made up of 17 amino acids. Germline CDR1 is SGHTA and CDR2 is FQGTGA. The V gene end was trimmed by 2 bases and the J gene end by 6 bases; junction bases not matched to a gene: 8.

In this sample, this clonotype turned up a few times. V is TRBV20-1 and J is TRBJ2-5; tentative D call: TRBD1 (5 bases). V lost 5 bases and J lost 5, with 12 bases in between. CDR1 is DFQATT and CDR2 is SNEGSKA in the germline V gene (reference sequence). This CDR3 is 12 amino acids long. CDR3 residues: CSAELRVETQYF. As DNA, the CDR3 is TGCAGTGCTGAACTCAGGGTGGAGACCCAGTACTTC.

This chain uses TRBV4-1 with TRBJ1-5; D is unclear. Trimming took off 0 bases at V and 6 bases at J, with 9 bases between the two ends. Germline CDR1 MGHRA, CDR2 YSYEKL. CDR3 length: 14 amino acids. In DNA, the CDR3 is TGCGCCAGCAGCCAAGATCGGGAGAGTCAGCCCCAGCATTTT. This sequence encodes CASSQDRESQPQHF.

The rearrangement links TRBV4-1 to TRBJ2-3; perhaps TRBD2 as D (5 bases). Germline V CDR1 and CDR2: MGHRA, YSYEKL. This CDR3 spans 15 amino acids. Trimming took off 1 base at V and 4 bases at J, with 12 bases between the two ends. The CDR3 spells CASSQGTVFADTQYF. The DNA of the CDR3 is TGCGCCAGCAGCCAAGGGACTGTATTTGCAGATACGCAGTATTTT.

This clonotype was observed a handful of times. V is TRBV7-6 and J is TRBJ2-5; 10 bases are a match to TRBD2. CDR1 is SGHVS, CDR2 FNYEAQ, per germline. V lost 1 base to trimming and J lost 5 bases; unmatched junction nucleotides: 22. The CDR3 runs to 21 residues. This CDR3 reads CASSLDLPKRAGGPSRETQYF. The CDR3 DNA reads TGTGCCAGCAGCTTAGATCTCCCTAAGAGAGCGGGAGGGCCGAGTAGGGAGACCCAGTACTTC. The entire variable domain, with the rest obtained from reference TRBV7-6 and TRBJ2-5, is as follows: GAGVSQSPRYKVTKRGQDVALRCDPISGHVSLYWYRQALGQGPEFLTYFNYEAQQDKSGLPNDRFSAERPEGSISTLTIQRTEQRDSAMYRCASSLDLPKRAGGPSRETQYFGPGTRLLVL.

This clonotype was detected only a few times. The chain carries TRBV6-5 and TRBJ1-2; D uncertain. Trimming left V 2 bases short and J 3 bases short, with 7 bases between. This CDR3 comprises 13 residues. Germline CDR1 MNHEY, CDR2 SVGAGI. The DNA for the CDR3 is TGTGCCAGCAGTTACGGAACAGACTATGGCTACACCTTC. Translated: CASSYGTDYGYTF.

This clonotype was seen a few times. The chain is built from TRBV3-1 and TRBJ1-1; a weak D match, TRBD1 (6 bases). CDR1 and CDR2 from the germline V gene are LGHDT and YNNKEL (reference sequence). The CDR3 sequence is 15 residues long. Trimming removed 4 bases from V and 4 bases from J, with 16 bases in between. In DNA, the CDR3 is TGTGCCAGCAGCCCCTTGGACAGTCCTATCACTGAAGCTTTCTTT. Translated: CASSPLDSPITEAFF.

The chain links TRBV20-1 to TRBJ2-1, with D hard to call. With 5 bases removed from V and 2 bases from J, the gap between germline ends came to 10 bases. Germline V gene sequence: CDR1 DFQATT, CDR2 SNEGSKA (reference sequence). This CDR3 contains 13 residues. The CDR3 is CSAGRATYNEQFF. The CDR3 DNA is TGCAGTGCTGGCCGGGCTACCTACAATGAGCAGTTCTTC.